A single sample is the source of the 28 T cell receptor beta chains below, sequenced in a study of blood T cells in healthy people across ages. Then a second PCR, running roughly 6 to 11 cycles, was carried out with a sample-barcoded 5' primer and a J-beta primer mix. Each CDR3 protein is one row after TCRdb ran MiXCR on the 5' RACE reads. Among about 1,400,000 distinct CDR3 sequences, about 43% were seen once, and the ten largest hold 7.9%. Material: blood. These receptors came from a woman aged 18-35 years in good health.

The chain joins TRBV7-9 to TRBJ2-1, with D perhaps being TRBD1 or TRBD2 (5 bases each). CDR3 size: 14 residues. V lost 3 bases and J 8 bases, leaving 14 bases between the germline ends. CDR1 is SEHNR and CDR2 is FQNEAQ in the germline V gene (reference sequence). The CDR3 sequence is CASSFWGSPDEQFF. DNA of the CDR3: TGTGCCAGCAGCTTTTGGGGGTCCCCCGATGAGCAGTTCTTC.

In this sample, this clonotype turned up a few times. The chain combines TRBV5-5 with TRBJ1-2, with 9 bases fitting TRBD1. V gave up 4 bases and J gave up 1 base; unmatched junction bases: 5. The CDR3 length is 15 residues. The germline gives CDR1 SGHKS, CDR2 YYEKEE (reference sequence). The CDR3 region is CASSPGTGFNYGYTF. CDR3 nucleotide sequence: TGTGCCAGCAGCCCGGGGACAGGGTTTAACTATGGCTACACCTTC.

This clonotype was seen ten or more times. J is TRBJ2-1 and V is TRBV10-3, with 11 positions matching TRBD1. V shed 2 bases, J shed 8 bases, and the junction held 2 bases outside the gene matches. The CDR3 totals 14 residues. Germline V CDR1 and CDR2: ENHRY, SYGVKD. The CDR3 is CAISETGQGDEQFF. The CDR3 DNA is TGTGCCATCAGTGAGACGGGACAGGGGGATGAGCAGTTCTTC.

This clonotype was seen a few times. The chain uses TRBV6-1 and TRBJ2-5, with TRBD1 identical over 9 bases. The CDR3 runs 17 residues. CDR1 is MNHNS and CDR2 is SASEGT in the germline V gene. With 6 bases clipped from V and 4 bases from J, the junction kept 15 bases outside the gene matches. This chain's CDR3 is CASSKGSGQGLRETQYF. In nucleotides, the CDR3 is TGTGCCAGCAGCAAGGGTTCGGGACAGGGCCTTCGAGAGACCCAGTACTTC.

The chain links TRBV20-1 to TRBJ2-1; D may be TRBD1 (5 bases). CDR1 is DFQATT, CDR2 SNEGSKA, per germline (reference sequence). V was trimmed by 5 bases and J by 4 bases, leaving 9 bases between them. CDR3 length equals 12 residues. The CDR3 reads CSAHRQYNEQFF. CDR3 DNA sequence: TGCAGTGCTCATCGACAGTACAATGAGCAGTTCTTC.

On this clonotype: At one of its ends the junction is not consistent with the germline gene, which may arise from a read error. The V and J genes are TRBV6-5 and TRBJ2-3; D not certain. The V gene's germline CDR1 is MNHEY and CDR2 SVGAGI. CDR3 length: 14 residues. Here the CDR3 reads CASSYRVGTYTQYF. The CDR3 nucleotides read TGTGCCAGCAGTTACAGGGTAGGCACATATACGCAGTATTTT.

The chain recombines TRBV3-1 with TRBJ2-5, with a tentative D call TRBD1 (8 bases). V was clipped by 3 bases and J by 11 bases, with 22 bases between them. Germline values: CDR1 LGHDT, CDR2 YNNKEL (reference sequence). The CDR3 contains 15 residues. The CDR3 loop is CASSHKTQGAREQYF. In nucleotides, the CDR3 is TGTGCCAGCAGCCATAAAACCCAGGGGGCGCGGGAGCAGTACTTC.

The CDR3 spells CASSKRDTKNTEAFF. In DNA, the CDR3 is TGTGCCAGCAGCAAACGGGACACCAAGAACACTGAAGCTTTCTTT. The chain uses TRBV21-1 and TRBJ1-1; the table's D call TRBD1 went unverified against the DNA. TRBV21-1 is reported as a pseudogene. The CDR3 consists of 15 residues.

This chain uses TRBV27 with TRBJ2-1; 9 nucleotides match TRBD1. Germline assignment: CDR1 MNHEY and CDR2 SMNVEV (reference sequence). V gave up 5 bases and J gave up 7 bases; unmatched junction bases: 6. The CDR3 is 14 residues long. CDR3 DNA: TGTGCCAGCAGTATCGGACAGGGGTCGAATGAGCAGTTCTTC. Translation gives CASSIGQGSNEQFF.

This clonotype has only a few counts. This could be a read error, since a much larger clone is one nucleotide away. The genes are TRBV12-3 or TRBV12-4 and TRBJ2-3; D is ambiguous. Trimming cost V 6 bases and J 4 bases, with 14 bases left between them. CDR3 length: 14 amino acids. CDR3 sequence: CASREQYSADTQYF. In DNA, the CDR3 is TGTGCCAGCAGGGAGCAGTACAGCGCAGATACGCAGTATTTT.

The V call is TRBV10-3, the J call TRBJ1-1, with 8 bases lining up with TRBD1. The length of the CDR3 is 13 residues. Germline values: CDR1 ENHRY, CDR2 SYGVKD. With 6 bases clipped from V and 4 bases from J, the junction kept 4 bases outside the gene matches. The CDR3 loop is CAIRAGGRTEAFF. CDR3 DNA sequence: TGTGCCATCAGGGCAGGGGGCCGCACTGAAGCTTTCTTT.

This clonotype was seen only a few times. V usage is TRBV6-2 or TRBV6-3 and J usage is TRBJ1-2; TRBD1 might be the D (5 bases). V dropped 5 bases and J dropped 5 bases, with 21 bases sitting between them. Germline V gives CDR1 MNHEY, CDR2 SVGEGT. The CDR3 has 16 residues. In DNA form, the CDR3 reads TGTGCCAGCAGTGCGGGGGGTCAACTTATAATTTATGGCTACACCTTC. Translated: CASSAGGQLIIYGYTF.

The chain combines TRBV19 with TRBJ2-3, with 9 bases fitting TRBD2. This CDR3 has 18 amino acids. V lost 5 bases and J lost 3; bases outside the gene matches: 15. Germline-derived CDR1 and CDR2 are LNHDA and SQIVND (reference sequence). The chain's CDR3 is CASSFLASGTQGTDTQYF. Written as DNA, the CDR3 is TGTGCCAGTAGTTTTTTGGCTAGCGGGACCCAGGGGACAGATACGCAGTATTTT.

This clonotype was detected only a few times. The chain combines TRBV20-1 with TRBJ2-7; maybe TRBD2 (6 bases). CDR1 and CDR2 from the germline V gene are DFQATT and SNEGSKA (reference sequence). The CDR3 has 15 amino acids. Trimming pared 5 bases from V and 2 bases from J, leaving 19 bases between. As DNA, the CDR3 is TGCAGTGCTCCAACACCGGGACTTACCACCTACGAGCAGTACTTC. It codes for CSAPTPGLTTYEQYF.

The gene calls are TRBV3-1 and TRBJ2-5; weak D call: TRBD2 (6 bases). The CDR3 loop spans 12 amino acids. CDR1 is LGHDT, CDR2 YNNKEL, per germline (reference sequence). The V gene lost 3 bases and the J gene lost 13 bases, with 15 bases spanning the gap. The chain's CDR3 is CASSHGGDEWYF. The DNA for the CDR3 is TGTGCCAGCAGCCATGGAGGGGACGAGTGGTACTTC.

V gene TRBV5-5 combines with J gene TRBJ2-2; D is unresolved. The germline V and J ends were trimmed by 4 bases and 3 bases, with 7 bases remaining between them. The CDR3 extends over 13 amino acids. Germline CDR1 SGHKS, CDR2 YYEKEE (reference sequence). The CDR3 DNA follows: TGTGCCAGCAGCAAAAGGGACACCGGGGAGCTGTTTTTT. It specifies CASSKRDTGELFF.

This clonotype was seen only a few times. J is TRBJ2-1 and V is TRBV20-1; 9 positions agree with TRBD1. This CDR3 comprises 12 residues. CDR1 is DFQATT and CDR2 is SNEGSKA in the germline V gene (reference sequence). J was trimmed by 8 bases and V by 6 bases; bases with no gene match: 5. The CDR3 DNA sequence: TGCAGTGCAGTGGGACAGGGCTATGAGCAGTTCTTC. This gives the protein CSAVGQGYEQFF.

The chain carries TRBV20-1 and TRBJ2-3, with 13 bases aligning to TRBD2. The germline CDR1 and CDR2 sequences are DFQATT and SNEGSKA (reference sequence). The CDR3 is 18 amino acids. J gave up 0 bases and V 6 bases, and 12 bases lay outside the gene matches. The CDR3 DNA follows: TGCAGTGCAAGCGGACTAGCGGGAGTCTCCCCCAGCACAGATACGCAGTATTTT. It encodes CSASGLAGVSPSTDTQYF.

With respect to this clonotype: The junction shows a germline mismatch at one end, possibly a read error. The rearrangement links TRBV3-1 to TRBJ2-2; D might be TRBD2 (6 bases). This CDR3 region has 15 residues. The germline V gene has CDR1 LGHDT and CDR2 YNNKEL (reference sequence). CDR3 DNA sequence: TGTGCCAGCACCCAATATGGGGAGGACACCGGGGAGCTGTTTTTT. Protein sequence: CASTQYGEDTGELFF.

The CDR3 DNA reads TGTGCCTGGAGTCCCCCAGGACGCGACTATGGCTACACCTTC. Its protein product is CAWSPPGRDYGYTF. V and J are TRBV30 and TRBJ1-2; D remains ambiguous. In germline, CDR1 is GTSNPN, CDR2 SVGIG (reference sequence). The CDR3 extends over 14 amino acids. V dropped 2 bases and J dropped 3 bases, with 13 bases sitting between them.

The chain joins TRBV6-5 to TRBJ2-3, with TRBD1 as a possible D gene (6 bases). The CDR3 length is 17 residues. V gave up 5 bases and J gave up 2 bases, with 20 bases separating them. Per the germline V gene, CDR1 is MNHEY and CDR2 is SVGAGI. CDR3 protein: CASSPSEPQGFTDTQYF. CDR3 DNA sequence: TGTGCCAGCAGTCCCTCGGAGCCCCAGGGGTTCACAGATACGCAGTATTTT.

This clonotype was detected a few times. This chain uses TRBV7-2 with TRBJ2-1; 8 bases line up with TRBD2. The CDR3 runs 16 residues. Trimming at V came to 3 bases and at J to 9 bases, leaving 13 bases not matched to a gene. Germline V gives CDR1 SGHTA, CDR2 FQGNSA. CDR3 loop: CASSFTGTSWLGEQFF. In DNA form, the CDR3 reads TGTGCCAGCAGCTTCACCGGGACTAGTTGGTTGGGTGAGCAGTTCTTC.

For this clonotype: One end of the junction fails to match germline, which may point to a read error. The chain joins TRBV3-1 to TRBJ2-5; a possible D gene is TRBD2 (5 bases). The CDR3 length is 14 residues. Germline V lookup: CDR1 LGHDT, CDR2 YNNKEL (reference sequence). CDR3 nucleotide sequence: TGTGCCAGCAGCCTGCGAGCGGTTGAGGAGACCCGGTACTTC. Its protein product is CASSLRAVEETRYF.

V gene TRBV11-1 combines with J gene TRBJ1-1; D gene unclear. This CDR3 is built from 10 residues. V was pared by 2 bases and J by 7 bases, with 2 bases between. CDR1 and CDR2 from the germline V gene are SGHAT and FQDESV (reference sequence). The CDR3 bases are TGTGCCAGCAGCTTATATGAAGCTTTCTTT. Translated: CASSLYEAFF. Based on the CDR3 plus reference TRBV11-1 and TRBJ1-1, the full variable domain is EAEVAQSPRYKITEKSQAVAFWCDPISGHATLYWYRQILGQGPELLVQFQDESVVDDSQLPKDRFSAERLKGVDSTLKIQPAELGDSAMYLCASSLYEAFFGQGTRLTVV.

This clonotype was counted between two and nine times. The V call is TRBV6-2 or TRBV6-3, the J call TRBJ2-1; 9 nucleotides match TRBD2. This CDR3 has 21 residues. Germline CDR1 reads MNHEY; CDR2 reads SVGEGT. V shed 4 bases and J 0 bases; nucleotides not matched to a gene: 19. The CDR3 here is CASSFLQGASGKRSSYNEQFF. CDR3 nucleotide sequence: TGTGCCAGCAGTTTTCTCCAGGGTGCTAGCGGGAAACGAAGCTCCTACAATGAGCAGTTCTTC.

In this sample, this clonotype turned up many times. This chain connects TRBV12-3 or TRBV12-4 to TRBJ2-3, with unresolved D. V shed 2 bases and J shed 2 bases, with 14 bases lying between them. This CDR3 is 16 amino acids long. CDR3 region: CASSLPSRLATDTQYF. In DNA form, the CDR3 reads TGTGCCAGCAGTTTACCCTCCCGGTTAGCCACAGATACGCAGTATTTT.

Only a few counts were recorded for this clonotype. The DNA for the CDR3 is TGTGCCAGCAGCGAACTAGGTTGGGCAGAGACCCAGTACTTC. Residues: CASSELGWAETQYF. This chain uses TRBV21-1 with TRBJ2-5. TRBV21-1 is deemed a pseudogene. This CDR3 contains 14 residues.

This clonotype turned up a few times. This chain uses TRBV5-1 with TRBJ2-7, with 7 bases aligning to TRBD2. The length of the CDR3 is 14 residues. Germline V lookup: CDR1 SGHRS, CDR2 YFSETQ. With V trimmed by 7 bases and J by 4 bases, 11 bases remained unmatched. CDR3 nucleotides: TGCGCCAGCCAGGGAGAAGCGGGACTATACGAGCAGTACTTC. It yields the protein CASQGEAGLYEQYF.